The rows below give T cell receptor beta chains drawn from one sample of a study of shared clonotypes between healthy human individuals. Generated by immunoSEQ multiplex PCR, the TCRdb table keeps only in-frame clones and is missing some. Of 2 million to 2.5 million clones in the sample, just over 90% are singletons; the top ten hold roughly 1.7%. The specimen was naive CD8+ T cells from PBMCs. Source of these receptors: a man aged 18 to 35 in good health. Some clones in this sample may be carry-over from other donors' samples. The CDR3 runs from the conserved cysteine through the conserved F or W. A D gene is named only where the DNA matches it firmly. Only some rows state a clone size, as once, few, many or a class for expanded clones.

d_call	v_call	clone_size	j_call	cdr3_aa	cdr3_nt
NA	TRBV4-2	once	TRBJ2-7	CASSQGSSEQYF	TGTGCCAGCAGCCAGGGCAGTAGCGAGCAGTACTTC
TRBD1	TRBV29-1	NA	TRBJ2-5	CSGGGTGSPETQYF	TGCAGCGGCGGCGGGACAGGGTCACCGGAGACCCAGTACTTC
NA	TRBV28	NA	TRBJ2-7	CASSRLPPNEQYF	TGTGCCAGCAGCCGCTTACCCCCCAACGAGCAGTACTTC
NA	TRBV5-4	NA	TRBJ1-3	CASSFMGSSGNTIYF	TGTGCCAGCAGCTTTATGGGGAGCTCTGGAAACACCATATATTTT
NA	TRBV27	NA	TRBJ1-2	CASSVSPNYGYTF	TGTGCCAGCAGTGTGTCCCCTAACTATGGCTACACCTTC
NA	TRBV7-8	NA	TRBJ1-1	CASSLKNRRPNEAFF	TGTGCCAGCAGCTTAAAAAACCGGCGCCCCAATGAAGCTTTCTTT
TRBD2	TRBV11-2	NA	TRBJ2-7	CASSLEGRGTGEQYF	TGTGCCAGCAGCTTAGAAGGGCGGGGGACGGGCGAGCAGTACTTC
NA	TRBV6-1	NA	TRBJ2-1	CASSEALRGSEQFF	TGTGCCAGCAGTGAAGCGCTTCGAGGTAGTGAGCAGTTCTTC
TRBD1	TRBV28	NA	TRBJ1-2	CASSWTGDNYGYTF	TGTGCCAGCAGCTGGACAGGGGATAACTATGGCTACACCTTC
NA	TRBV7-9	NA	TRBJ1-5	CASSSTETGNQPQHF	TGTGCCAGCAGCTCTACGGAGACAGGAAACCAGCCCCAGCATTTT
TRBD1	TRBV4-2	NA	TRBJ1-5	CASSQRTGGGQPQHF	TGTGCCAGCAGCCAACGTACAGGGGGCGGTCAGCCCCAGCATTTT
NA	TRBV4-3	NA	TRBJ2-1	CASSQDPLGLVRNEQFF	TGCGCCAGCAGCCAAGATCCCCTGGGGCTAGTTCGCAATGAGCAGTTCTTC
NA	TRBV29-1	NA	TRBJ2-4	CSVEDEGVENIQYF	TGCAGCGTTGAAGATGAGGGAGTTGAAAACATTCAGTACTTC
TRBD2	TRBV11-2	NA	TRBJ2-1	CASSSGLAGPSAYNEQFF	TGTGCCAGCAGCTCGGGACTAGCGGGACCTAGCGCCTACAATGAGCAGTTCTTC
TRBD1	TRBV6-6	NA	TRBJ1-5	CASSYSKTGWDQPQHF	TGTGCCAGCAGTTACTCGAAGACAGGGTGGGATCAGCCCCAGCATTTT
TRBD2	TRBV11-2	NA	TRBJ2-2	CASSLVSSGTGELFF	TGTGCCAGCAGCTTAGTGTCTAGCGGGACCGGGGAGCTGTTTTTT
TRBD2	TRBV4-2	NA	TRBJ2-1	CASSQVIPAGRDYNEQFF	TGTGCCAGCAGCCAAGTGATCCCAGCCGGGAGGGATTACAATGAGCAGTTCTTC
NA	TRBV4-3	NA	TRBJ1-1	CASSQDRSGRGEAFF	TGCGCCAGCAGCCAAGATCGGTCAGGGCGGGGTGAAGCTTTCTTT
NA	TRBV19	NA	TRBJ2-7	CASMAKSEGIYEQYF	TGTGCCAGTATGGCCAAGAGTGAGGGGATCTACGAGCAGTACTTC
NA	TRBV6-6	NA	TRBJ2-7	CASSYGYGRWSYEQYF	TGTGCCAGCAGTTACGGTTACGGGAGATGGTCCTACGAGCAGTACTTC
NA	TRBV9	NA	TRBJ2-5	CASSVAGAQETQYF	TGTGCCAGCAGCGTAGCGGGGGCTCAAGAGACCCAGTACTTC
TRBD2	TRBV7-3	once	TRBJ2-1	CASSPRTSGSHNEQFF	TGTGCCAGCAGCCCGCGGACTAGCGGGAGTCACAATGAGCAGTTCTTC
NA	TRBV6-1	NA	TRBJ1-1	CASSADPNTEAFF	TGTGCCAGCAGTGCGGACCCGAACACTGAAGCTTTCTTT
TRBD1	TRBV9	NA	TRBJ2-1	CASSGDSSWNEQFF	TGTGCCAGCAGCGGGGACAGCAGTTGGAATGAGCAGTTCTTC
NA	TRBV6-4	NA	TRBJ2-6	CASSDRGQLKAGANVLTF	TGTGCCAGCAGTGATCGGGGACAACTTAAGGCGGGGGCCAACGTCCTGACTTTC
NA	TRBV19	few	TRBJ1-2	CASSTANPFYGYTF	TGTGCCAGTAGTACAGCGAATCCTTTCTATGGCTACACCTTC
NA	TRBV9	NA	TRBJ2-2	CASSAPGELFF	TGTGCCAGCAGCGCCCCCGGGGAGCTGTTTTTT
TRBD1	TRBV7-9	NA	TRBJ2-1	CASSPRTGIYNEQFF	TGTGCCAGCAGCCCGCGGACAGGGATCTACAATGAGCAGTTCTTC
NA	TRBV28	NA	TRBJ2-3	CASSLGGGIAPDTQYF	TGTGCCAGCAGTTTAGGGGGCGGGATCGCCCCCGATACGCAGTATTTT
TRBD1	TRBV9	NA	TRBJ1-2	CASSAPWTGANYGYTF	TGTGCCAGCAGCGCACCCTGGACAGGGGCTAACTATGGCTACACCTTC
TRBD1	TRBV19	NA	TRBJ2-6	CASSPRQGWANVLTF	TGTGCCAGTAGTCCTCGACAGGGCTGGGCCAACGTCCTGACTTTC
NA	TRBV11-1	NA	TRBJ2-3	CASSLGTVPSTDTQYF	TGTGCCAGCAGCTTAGGAACAGTACCCAGCACAGATACGCAGTATTTT
NA	TRBV27	NA	TRBJ2-7	CASSQSSGTVDYEQYF	TGTGCCAGCAGTCAATCTTCGGGGACGGTTGACTACGAGCAGTACTTC
TRBD1	TRBV2	NA	TRBJ2-5	CASSDRGLRETQYF	TGTGCCAGCAGCGACAGGGGCCTGCGAGAGACCCAGTACTTC
TRBD2	TRBV19	NA	TRBJ2-7	CASSLTSGRPGEQYF	TGTGCCAGTAGTCTGACTAGCGGGAGGCCGGGGGAGCAGTACTTC
TRBD1	TRBV13	NA	TRBJ2-2	CASSLVRTGEAGELFF	TGTGCCAGCAGCTTGGTGCGGACAGGGGAGGCCGGGGAGCTGTTTTTT
NA	TRBV4-3	NA	TRBJ1-5	CASSQDNEGGYWAQHF	TGCGCCAGCAGCCAAGATAACGAGGGGGGGTATTGGGCCCAGCATTTT
TRBD2	TRBV6-1	NA	TRBJ2-7	CASSEARLAGEHEQYF	TGTGCCAGCAGTGAAGCGCGACTAGCGGGCGAACACGAGCAGTACTTC
TRBD2	TRBV7-2	NA	TRBJ2-7	CASRPLAGAYEQYF	TGTGCCAGCAGACCTCTAGCGGGGGCCTACGAGCAGTACTTC
TRBD1	TRBV29-1	NA	TRBJ2-7	CSARTGSSYEQYF	TGCAGCGCCCGGACAGGGAGCTCCTACGAGCAGTACTTC
NA	TRBV5-6	NA	TRBJ2-7	CASSLFVSEQYF	TGTGCCAGCAGCTTGTTTGTCTCCGAGCAGTACTTC
TRBD2	TRBV29-1	once	TRBJ2-5	CSSAGWGGQTQYF	TGCAGCTCAGCGGGATGGGGAGGCCAGACCCAGTACTTC
NA	TRBV5-1	few	TRBJ1-4	CASSLAGDGEKLFF	TGCGCCAGCAGCTTGGCAGGGGATGGGGAAAAACTGTTTTTT
NA	TRBV4-1	once	TRBJ2-6	CASSPISGANVLTF	TGCGCCAGCAGCCCAATCTCTGGGGCCAACGTCCTGACTTTC
NA	TRBV10-1	NA	TRBJ2-1	CASSESYEQFF	TGCGCCAGCAGTGAGTCCTATGAGCAGTTCTTC
NA	TRBV15	NA	TRBJ1-2	CATSRSRRLPTF	TGTGCCACCAGCCGCTCCAGAAGACTACCCACCTTC
TRBD1	TRBV10-3	NA	TRBJ2-7	CAIKGQGVFHEQYF	TGTGCCATCAAGGGACAGGGGGTTTTCCACGAGCAGTACTTC
NA	TRBV6-1	NA	TRBJ1-1	CASSEVSPGFYTEAFF	TGTGCCAGCAGTGAAGTATCCCCGGGGTTCTACACTGAAGCTTTCTTT
NA	TRBV6-1	NA	TRBJ1-3	CASSGGSSGNTIYF	TGTGCCAGCAGTGGGGGCAGCTCTGGAAACACCATATATTTT
NA	TRBV4-3	NA	TRBJ2-1	CASSQNPFNEQFF	TGCGCCAGCAGCCAAAATCCCTTCAATGAGCAGTTCTTC
TRBD2	TRBV14	NA	TRBJ2-7	CASSQNGRVSEQYF	TGTGCCAGCAGCCAAAACGGGAGGGTCTCCGAGCAGTACTTC
NA	TRBV6-5	once	TRBJ1-3	CASSAGISGNTIYF	TGTGCCAGCAGTGCCGGGATCTCTGGAAACACCATATATTTT
NA	TRBV28	NA	TRBJ2-3	CASSLYASVITDTQYF	TGTGCCAGCAGTTTATATGCTAGCGTAATCACAGATACGCAGTATTTT
NA	TRBV4-1	NA	TRBJ2-7	CASSQVPPYEQYF	TGCGCCAGCAGCCAAGTCCCCCCCTACGAGCAGTACTTC
NA	TRBV4-1	NA	TRBJ1-1	CASSQDQAGWEEAFF	TGCGCCAGCAGCCAAGATCAGGCGGGCTGGGAGGAAGCTTTCTTT
NA	TRBV9	NA	TRBJ2-1	CASSVTLRVDEQFF	TGTGCCAGCAGCGTAACTTTAAGGGTTGATGAGCAGTTCTTC